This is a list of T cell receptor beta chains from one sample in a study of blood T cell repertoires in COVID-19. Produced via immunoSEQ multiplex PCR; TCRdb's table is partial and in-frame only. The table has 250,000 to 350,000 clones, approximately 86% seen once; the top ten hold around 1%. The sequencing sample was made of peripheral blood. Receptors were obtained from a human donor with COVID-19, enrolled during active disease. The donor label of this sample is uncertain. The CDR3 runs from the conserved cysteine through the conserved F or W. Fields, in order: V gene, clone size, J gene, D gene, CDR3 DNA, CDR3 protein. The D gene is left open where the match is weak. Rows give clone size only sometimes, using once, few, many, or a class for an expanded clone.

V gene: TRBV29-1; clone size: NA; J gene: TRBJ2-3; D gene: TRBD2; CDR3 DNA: TGCAGCGTTGCTGTAGCGGGAGTAGGTTCAGATACGCAGTATTTT; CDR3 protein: CSVAVAGVGSDTQYF
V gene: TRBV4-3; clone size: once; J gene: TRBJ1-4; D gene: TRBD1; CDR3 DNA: TGCGCCAGCAGCCAACATACGTCCCGGGACAGCTATGAAAAACTGTTTTTT; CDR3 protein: CASSQHTSRDSYEKLFF
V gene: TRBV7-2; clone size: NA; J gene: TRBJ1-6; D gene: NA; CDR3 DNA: TGTGCCAGCAGCGCGATGCGGGCCTCCCTCGTAATAGCCCTCCACTTT; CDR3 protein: CASSAMRASLVIALHF
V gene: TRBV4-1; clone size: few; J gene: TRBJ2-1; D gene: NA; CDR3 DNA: TGCGCCACCCGCAGGGCGGGAAGGTTAGATGAGCAGTTCTTC; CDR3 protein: CATRRAGRLDEQFF
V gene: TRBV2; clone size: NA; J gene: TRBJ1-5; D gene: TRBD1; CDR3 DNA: TGTGCCAGCAGCGCGGACAGGGGGCGAAGCCAGCCCCAGCATTTT; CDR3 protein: CASSADRGRSQPQHF
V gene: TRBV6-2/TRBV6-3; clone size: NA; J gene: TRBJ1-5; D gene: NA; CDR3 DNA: TGTGCCAGCAGTAGGTCGACACCCAATCAGCCCCAGCATTTT; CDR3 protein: CASSRSTPNQPQHF
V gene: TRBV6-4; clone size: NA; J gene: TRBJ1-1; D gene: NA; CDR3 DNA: TGTGCCAGCAGCAGGGGCGCGGACACTGAAGCTTTCTTT; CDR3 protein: CASSRGADTEAFF
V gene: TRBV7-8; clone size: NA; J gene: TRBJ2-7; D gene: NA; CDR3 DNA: TGTGCCAGCAGCCAAGGACAGCCCTACGAGCAGTACTTC; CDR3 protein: CASSQGQPYEQYF
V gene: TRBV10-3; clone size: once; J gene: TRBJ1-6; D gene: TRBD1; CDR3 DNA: TGTGCCATCAGGGTGGACAGGGGTGAGAATTCACCCCTCCACTTT; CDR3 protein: CAIRVDRGENSPLHF
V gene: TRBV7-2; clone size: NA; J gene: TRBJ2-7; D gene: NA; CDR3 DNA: TGTGCCAGCAGCGCCCGGGTCGTAGTAGGCGAGCAGTACTTC; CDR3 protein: CASSARVVVGEQYF
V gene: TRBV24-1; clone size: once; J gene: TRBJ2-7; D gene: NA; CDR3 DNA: TGTGCCACCAGTGACGAGGGGAGGTCGATTGGCGAGCAGTACTTC; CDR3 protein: CATSDEGRSIGEQYF
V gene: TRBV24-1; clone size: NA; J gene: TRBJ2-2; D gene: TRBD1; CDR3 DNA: TGTGCCACCAGTCTCGGGACAGGGAACACCGGGGAGCTGTTTTTT; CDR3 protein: CATSLGTGNTGELFF
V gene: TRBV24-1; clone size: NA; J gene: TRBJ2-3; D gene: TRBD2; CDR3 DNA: TGTGCCACCAGTGATCCGTCTTCTAGCGGGAGGGCAACAGATACGCAGTATTTT; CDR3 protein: CATSDPSSSGRATDTQYF
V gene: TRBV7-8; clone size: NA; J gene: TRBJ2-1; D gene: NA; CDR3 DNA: TGTGCCAGCAGCTTAGGGCAGGGTACCTACAATGAGCAGTTCTTC; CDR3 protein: CASSLGQGTYNEQFF
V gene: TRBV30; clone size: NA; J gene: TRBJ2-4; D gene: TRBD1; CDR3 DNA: TGTGCCTGGATGGGGGACAGGGTCAACATTCAGTACTTC; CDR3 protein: CAWMGDRVNIQYF
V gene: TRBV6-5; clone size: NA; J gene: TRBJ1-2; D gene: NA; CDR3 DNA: TGTGCCAGCAGTTACTCGTTGGGGGCGCGAGGCTACACCTTC; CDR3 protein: CASSYSLGARGYTF
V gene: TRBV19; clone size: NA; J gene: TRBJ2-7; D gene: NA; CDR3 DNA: TGTGCCAGTAGTATAGATCGGCAACCAGGCTCCGACGAGCAGTACTTC; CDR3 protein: CASSIDRQPGSDEQYF
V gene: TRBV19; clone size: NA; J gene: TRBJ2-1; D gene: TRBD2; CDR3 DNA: TGTGCCACTCCGCCGCGGCTAGCGGGAAACTCACGCTCCTACAATGAGCAGTTCTTC; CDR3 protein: CATPPRLAGNSRSYNEQFF
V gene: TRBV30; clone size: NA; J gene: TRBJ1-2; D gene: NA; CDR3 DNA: TGTGCCTGGAGTGAACTATATGGCTACACCTTC; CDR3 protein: CAWSELYGYTF
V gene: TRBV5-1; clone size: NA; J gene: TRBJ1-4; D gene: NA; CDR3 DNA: TGCGCCAGCAGCGCCTCAGGGGCAACTAATGAAAAACTGTTTTTT; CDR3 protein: CASSASGATNEKLFF
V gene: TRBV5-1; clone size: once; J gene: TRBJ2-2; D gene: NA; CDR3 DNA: TGCGCCAGCAGCTTGGCCGGGGGAGCGAACACCGGGGAGCTGTTTTTT; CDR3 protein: CASSLAGGANTGELFF
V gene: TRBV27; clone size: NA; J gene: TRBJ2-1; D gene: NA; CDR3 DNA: TGTGCCAGCAGTTACGGCAGGGGAAGCTCTGAGCAGTTCTTC; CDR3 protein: CASSYGRGSSEQFF
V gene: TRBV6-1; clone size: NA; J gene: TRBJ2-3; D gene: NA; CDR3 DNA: TGTGCCAGCAGTGAAAGAGGGAGCACAGATACGCAGTATTTT; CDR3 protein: CASSERGSTDTQYF
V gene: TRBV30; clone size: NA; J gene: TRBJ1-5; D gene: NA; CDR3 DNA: TGTGCCTGGAGCGTGGGACTCACCAATCAGCCCCAGCATTTT; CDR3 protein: CAWSVGLTNQPQHF
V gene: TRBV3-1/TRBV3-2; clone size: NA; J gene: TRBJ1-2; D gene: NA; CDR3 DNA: TGTGCCAGCAGTCACCGGGATCCAAGTCTATATGGCTACACCTTC; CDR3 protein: CASSHRDPSLYGYTF
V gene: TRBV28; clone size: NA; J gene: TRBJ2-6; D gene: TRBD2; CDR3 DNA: TGTGCCAGCAGTTTAGGAGCGGGGAGGGCCAACGTCCTGACTTTC; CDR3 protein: CASSLGAGRANVLTF
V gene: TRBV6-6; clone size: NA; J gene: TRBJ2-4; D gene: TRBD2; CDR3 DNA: TGTGCCAGCAGTCAGGCCCACCGGGGGGGAGAGGAAAACATTCAGTACTTC; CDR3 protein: CASSQAHRGGEENIQYF
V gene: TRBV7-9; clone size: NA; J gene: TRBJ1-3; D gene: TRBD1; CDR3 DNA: TGTGCCAGCAGCCCCTTCCCTGACAGGGAGGACACCATATATTTT; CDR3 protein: CASSPFPDREDTIYF
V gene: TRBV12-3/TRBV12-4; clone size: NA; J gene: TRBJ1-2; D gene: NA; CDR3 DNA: TGTGCCAGCAGCTTTAGCAGGGTTGGAAGCACCTTC; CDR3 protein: CASSFSRVGSTF
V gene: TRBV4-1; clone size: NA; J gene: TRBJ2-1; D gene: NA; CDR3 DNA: TGCGCCAGCAGCCAAGATAGGGCTAGGCGGGGTGAGCAGTTCTTC; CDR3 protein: CASSQDRARRGEQFF
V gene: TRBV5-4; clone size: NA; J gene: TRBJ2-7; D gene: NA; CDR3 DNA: TGTGCCAGCAGCTTGGCCGTACAGGGTACGGAGTACTTC; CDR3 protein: CASSLAVQGTEYF
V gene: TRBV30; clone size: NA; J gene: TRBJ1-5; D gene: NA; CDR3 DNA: TGTGCCTGGAGTCACAGGGTCGGACAGCCCCAGCATTTT; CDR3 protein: CAWSHRVGQPQHF
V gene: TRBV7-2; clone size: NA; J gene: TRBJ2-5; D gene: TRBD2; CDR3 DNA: TGTGCCAGCAGCTTGTTCCTAGCGGAGCAAGAGACCCAGTACTTC; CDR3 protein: CASSLFLAEQETQYF